This T cell receptor (beta chain) comes out of a study of CD8+CD57+ T cells in acquired aplastic anemia. Genomic DNA was employed as the template in profiling TCR beta VDJ and CDR3. TCRdb reanalysed the reads using MiXCR and keeps one entry per CDR3 protein. The repertoire has about 270,000 distinct CDR3 sequences, around 60% of them found once; the top ten carry less than 9.5%. In germline, CDR1 is SGHVS, CDR2 FQNEAQ. V gave up 6 bases and J gave up 4 bases, with 10 bases separating them. The CDR3 is made up of 12 amino acids. This clonotype was sampled from a human donor with severe aplastic anemia or a healthy control (not recorded which). The specimen was sorted CD4+, CD8+, or CD8+CD57+ T cells (not recorded which) from PBMCs. V and J are TRBV7-8 and TRBJ2-7; D is unresolved. The CDR3 region has the DNA TGTGCCAGCAGTGTGCCTAAATACGAGCAGTACTTC. It is translated as CASSVPKYEQYF.